The 24 T cell receptor beta chains listed next were all sequenced from one sample in a study of blood T cell repertoires in COVID-19. Produced via immunoSEQ multiplex PCR; TCRdb's table is partial and in-frame only. The sample lists 60,000 or so clones, approximately 85% occurring once. Sequenced: peripheral blood. These receptors were taken from a human donor in a cohort sampled during active COVID-19.

The J gene is TRBJ2-7, the V gene TRBV3-1 (or the pseudogene TRBV3-2); D possibly corresponds to TRBD1 (7 bases). V was clipped by 3 bases and J by 1 base, with 16 bases between them. CDR1 and CDR2 from the germline V gene are LGHDT and YNNKEL (reference sequence). The CDR3 is made up of 16 amino acids. The CDR3 spells CASSQQRTGLSYEQYF. The CDR3 DNA follows: TGTGCCAGCAGCCAGCAAAGGACAGGACTATCCTACGAGCAGTACTTC.

This clone appeared once. The chain joins TRBV27 to TRBJ2-7; TRBD2 might be the D (5 bases). CDR1 and CDR2 from the germline V gene are MNHEY and SMNVEV (reference sequence). V lost 7 bases and J 7 bases, leaving 14 bases between the germline ends. The CDR3 contains 12 residues. CDR3 sequence: CASTDTRREQYF. CDR3 nucleotides: TGTGCCAGCACCGACACCCGGAGGGAGCAGTACTTC.

The chain carries TRBV7-6 and TRBJ1-1, with D possibly matching TRBD1 (6 bases). In germline, CDR1 is SGHVS, CDR2 FNYEAQ. The V and J ends lost 2 bases and 4 bases respectively, with 8 bases between them. The CDR3 runs to 13 residues. DNA for the CDR3: TGTGCCAGCAGCTTATCAGGGGCCACTGAAGCTTTCTTT. Its translation: CASSLSGATEAFF.

This chain links TRBV6-5 with TRBJ2-7, with TRBD2 matching over 8 bases. The CDR3 covers 15 residues. Germline CDR1 is MNHEY and CDR2 is SVGAGI. Trimming at V came to 1 base and at J to 2 bases, leaving 4 bases not matched to a gene. The CDR3 bases are TGTGCCAGCAGTTACTATAGCGGGGTGACCTACGAGCAGTACTTC. This translates into CASSYYSGVTYEQYF.

The gene calls are TRBV7-2 and TRBJ1-1; 7 bases align to TRBD1. This CDR3 is 16 amino acids long. In germline, CDR1 is SGHTA, CDR2 FQGNSA. Trimming cost V 5 bases and J 7 bases; bases outside gene matches: 16. CDR3 sequence: CASSPKRQGRSYEAFF. CDR3 in DNA: TGTGCCAGCAGCCCAAAGCGACAGGGCCGATCGTATGAAGCTTTCTTT.

The rearrangement links TRBV5-8 to TRBJ2-3; 7 bases fit TRBD1. Unmatched junction bases numbered 14, after V lost 4 bases and J lost 0 bases. This CDR3 contains 18 residues. Germline V gives CDR1 SGHTS, CDR2 YDEGEE. CDR3 nucleotides: TGTGCCAGCAGCCGCTCCGGGACAGCTATACCTAGCACAGATACGCAGTATTTT. It yields the protein CASSRSGTAIPSTDTQYF.

In DNA form, the CDR3 reads TGCGCCAGCAAACTAATCCCAGGGGGCGAGTACGAGCAGTACTTC. It encodes CASKLIPGGEYEQYF. The V gene is TRBV5-1, the J gene TRBJ2-7, with 8 bases that match TRBD1. The CDR3 has 15 residues. CDR1 is SGHRS, CDR2 YFSETQ, per germline. V lost 6 bases to trimming and J lost 4 bases; unmatched junction nucleotides: 12.

This rearrangement joins TRBV19 to TRBJ1-1; 7 nucleotides match TRBD1. The germline CDR1 and CDR2 sequences are LNHDA and SQIVND (reference sequence). The CDR3 loop spans 16 amino acids. Losses at the gene ends were 4 bases for V and 4 bases for J; bases not matched to a gene: 12. The CDR3 region has the DNA TGTGCCAGTAGTAACCGGGACAGCCCTATCTTCACTGAAGCTTTCTTT. This sequence encodes CASSNRDSPIFTEAFF.

The chain uses TRBV29-1 and TRBJ2-7; 10 nucleotides agree with TRBD2. The CDR3 runs to 15 residues. J lost 3 bases, V lost 1 base, and 6 bases had no gene match. CDR1 and CDR2 (germline): SQVTM, ANQGSEA. The CDR3 is CSVEGPVAGGYEQYF. DNA of the CDR3: TGCAGCGTTGAAGGCCCCGTAGCGGGGGGCTACGAGCAGTACTTC.

The genes are TRBV5-6 and TRBJ2-7; 7 bases are a match to TRBD1. Germline V gene lookup returns CDR1 SGHDT and CDR2 YYEEEE. V dropped 3 bases and J dropped 2; count of bases not matched to a gene: 2. The CDR3 is 13 residues long. Written as DNA, the CDR3 is TGTGCCAGCAGCTCACAGGGGACCTACGAGCAGTACTTC. This gives the protein CASSSQGTYEQYF.

V and J are TRBV5-1 and TRBJ2-3; 9 positions agree with TRBD2. The CDR3 is 19 residues long. The V gene end was trimmed by 4 bases and the J gene end by 0 bases; junction bases not matched to a gene: 15. Germline CDR1 and CDR2: SGHRS and YFSETQ. The CDR3 reads CASSPLGAGGGSSTDTQYF. CDR3 DNA: TGCGCCAGCAGCCCTTTGGGAGCGGGGGGAGGCTCTAGCACAGATACGCAGTATTTT.

V is TRBV24-1 and J is TRBJ2-7; 7 bases map to TRBD1. CDR3 length: 13 amino acids. V trimming: 5 bases; J trimming: 5 bases; junction bases outside the gene matches: 5. Germline V gene lookup returns CDR1 KGHDR and CDR2 SFDVKD. The CDR3 DNA is TGTGCCACCAGTGCCCCGGGACAGAACGAGCAGTACTTC. Residues: CATSAPGQNEQYF.

V gene TRBV3-1 (or the pseudogene TRBV3-2) combines with J gene TRBJ2-3; 9 bases fit TRBD2. The CDR3 extends over 15 amino acids. The germline V gene encodes CDR1 LGHDT and CDR2 YNNKEL (reference sequence). V was clipped by 3 bases and J by 3 bases; unmatched bases: 4. CDR3 DNA: TGTGCCAGCAGCCATAGGCGGGGGGGAACAGATACGCAGTATTTT. Encoded protein: CASSHRRGGTDTQYF.

V gene TRBV7-8 combines with J gene TRBJ2-7; a possible D gene is TRBD2 (7 bases). CDR3 size: 15 residues. Trimming pared 1 base from V and 2 bases from J, leaving 12 bases between. The germline V gene encodes CDR1 SGHVS and CDR2 FQNEAQ. DNA of the CDR3: TGTGCCAGCAGCTTAGAGGGGGGGACCACCTACGAGCAGTACTTC. Protein: CASSLEGGTTYEQYF.

V usage is TRBV7-2 and J usage is TRBJ1-1, with 7 nucleotides matching TRBD1. This CDR3 has 15 amino acids. Trimming took 4 bases from V and 4 from J; bases not matched to a gene: 9. Per the germline V gene, CDR1 is SGHTA and CDR2 is FQGNSA. The CDR3 DNA sequence: TGTGCCAGCAGCTCAGGGGGATTCTTGGGCACTGAAGCTTTCTTT. Its protein product is CASSSGGFLGTEAFF. The full variable domain, in which reference TRBV7-2 and TRBJ1-1 provide the parts outside the CDR3, is GAGVSQSPSNKVTEKGKDVELRCDPISGHTALYWYRQSLGQGLEFLIYFQGNSAPDKSGLPSDRFSAERTGGSVSTLTIQRTQQEDSAVYLCASSSGGFLGTEAFFGQGTRLTVV.

This clone was detected a few times. This rearrangement joins TRBV3-1 (or the pseudogene TRBV3-2) to TRBJ2-5, with 8 bases matching TRBD1. Germline V CDR1 and CDR2: LGHDT, YNNKEL (reference sequence). CDR3 size: 18 residues. The V segment lost 4 bases and the J segment 1 base; nucleotides outside the gene matches: 14. DNA for the CDR3: TGTGCCAGCAGCCGACTACAGACAGGGGCCCCTCCCCAAGAGACCCAGTACTTC. It codes for CASSRLQTGAPPQETQYF.

This chain links TRBV6-6 with TRBJ1-3, with 7 bases matching TRBD1. The CDR3 has 14 amino acids. Germline trimming cut 7 bases from V and 3 bases from J; bases unmatched to any gene: 6. Germline CDR1 reads MNHNY; CDR2 reads SVGAGI (reference sequence). The CDR3 loop is CASNPNRGGNTIYF. CDR3 in DNA: TGTGCCAGCAACCCAAACAGGGGTGGAAACACCATATATTTT.

A word on this clone: A read error may explain this, as a much larger clone is one base away. The rearrangement joins TRBV20-1 to TRBJ2-2; 10 bases align to TRBD1. After removal of 3 bases from V and 3 bases from J, the junction contained 4 bases not matched to a gene. There are 15 residues in the CDR3. Per the germline V gene, CDR1 is DFQATT and CDR2 is SNEGSKA (reference sequence). The CDR3, as DNA: TGCAGTGCTAGTAGGGACAGGGGAGACACCGGGGAGCTGTTTTTT. Translation gives CSASRDRGDTGELFF.

The table lists this clone with a count of one. The V call is TRBV7-3, the J call TRBJ2-6; 8 bases fit TRBD2. Germline loops: CDR1 SGHTA, CDR2 FQGTGA. After removal of 4 bases from V and 2 bases from J, the junction contained 16 bases not matched to a gene. This CDR3 has 20 residues. The CDR3 coding sequence is TGTGCCAGCAGCTCGAGGGGCCGGGGGGGCCTCTTCCCTGGGGCCAACGTCCTGACTTTC. As protein: CASSSRGRGGLFPGANVLTF.

V gene TRBV18 combines with J gene TRBJ1-2; 7 positions match TRBD1. CDR3 length: 14 residues. Trimming took 4 bases from V and 3 from J; bases not matched to a gene: 5. The V gene's germline CDR1 is KGHSH and CDR2 LQKENI. CDR3 sequence reads: CASSLDRDYYGYTF. In DNA form, the CDR3 reads TGTGCCAGCTCACTCGACAGGGACTACTATGGCTACACCTTC.

This chain joins TRBV9 and TRBJ1-6; D perhaps matches TRBD1 (5 bases). V lost 1 base and J 4 bases, leaving 21 bases between the germline ends. Germline V lookup: CDR1 SGDLS, CDR2 YYNGEE. This CDR3 has 19 residues. DNA for the CDR3: TGTGCCAGCAGCGTAAAAGGCGGTTGGCAGGGCCTGTATAATTCACCCCTCCACTTT. The encoded protein is CASSVKGGWQGLYNSPLHF.

The chain employs TRBV29-1 and TRBJ2-1; 11 nucleotides match TRBD2. The CDR3 totals 13 residues. V gave up 5 bases and J gave up 9 bases; unmatched junction bases: 6. Germline CDR1 and CDR2: SQVTM and ANQGSEA. CDR3 residues: CSVNSGGAGEQFF. The CDR3 DNA sequence: TGCAGCGTTAATAGCGGGGGGGCCGGTGAGCAGTTCTTC.

The V call is TRBV5-1, the J call TRBJ1-2, with 7 positions matching TRBD1. Unmatched junction bases numbered 4, after V lost 4 bases and J lost 7 bases. The germline V gene has CDR1 SGHRS and CDR2 YFSETQ. The CDR3 has 12 residues. Here the CDR3 DNA reads TGCGCCAGCAGCATGACAGGGAGTGGCTACACCTTC. It codes for CASSMTGSGYTF.

With respect to this clone: Other nucleotide sequences from this sample produce the same CDR3. The chain couples TRBV18 to TRBJ1-2; D perhaps matches TRBD1 (5 bases). Trimming cost V 3 bases and J 2 bases, with 7 bases left between them. The CDR3 is 13 amino acids. The V gene's germline CDR1 is KGHSH and CDR2 LQKENI. In nucleotides, the CDR3 is TGTGCCAGCTCACCCGACAGAAACTATGGCTACACCTTC. Amino acids: CASSPDRNYGYTF.